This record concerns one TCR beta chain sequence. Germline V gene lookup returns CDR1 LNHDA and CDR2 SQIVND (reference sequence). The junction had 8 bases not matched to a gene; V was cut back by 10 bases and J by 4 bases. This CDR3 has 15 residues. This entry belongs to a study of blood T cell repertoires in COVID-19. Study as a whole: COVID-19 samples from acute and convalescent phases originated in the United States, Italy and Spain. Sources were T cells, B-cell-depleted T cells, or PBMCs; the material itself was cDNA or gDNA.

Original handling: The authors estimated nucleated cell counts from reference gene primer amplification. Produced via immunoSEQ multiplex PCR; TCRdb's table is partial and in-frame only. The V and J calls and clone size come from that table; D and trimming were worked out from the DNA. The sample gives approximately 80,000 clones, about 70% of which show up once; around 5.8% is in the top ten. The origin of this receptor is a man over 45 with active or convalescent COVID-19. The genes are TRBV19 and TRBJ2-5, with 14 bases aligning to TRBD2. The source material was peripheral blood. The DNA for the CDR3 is TGTGCCACCGGCGGACTAGCGGGGGGATCAGAGACCCAGTACTTC. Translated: CATGGLAGGSETQYF.